This TCR beta chain emerged from a study of CD8 T cells in Susac syndrome. The authors carried out high-throughput sequencing of TCR beta. They applied it to CD8+ and CD4+ T cells obtained from blood. It was negative isolation that provided the CD8+ and CD4+ T cells, whereas TEMRA cells were enriched by FACS. Reverse transcription of roughly 0.45 to 1 ug RNA was performed with random hexamers. Amplification of TCR beta CDR3 across 54 Vbeta and 13 Jbeta was performed with immunoSEQ multiplex PCR. Each CDR3 protein is one row after TCRdb ran MiXCR on the immunoSEQ multiplex PCR reads. The sample yields under 20,000 distinct CDR3 sequences, about 95% seen once. Trimming shortened V by 6 bases and J by 10 bases, and 10 bases separated the two germline ends. The length of the CDR3 is 11 residues. Germline V gives CDR1 LGHNT, CDR2 FRNRAP.

Material for sequencing was CD8+ T cells from PBMCs. V and J are TRBV12-5 and TRBJ2-1; D possibly uses TRBD1 or TRBD2 (5 bases each). This clonotype was obtained from a human donor in good health. The CDR3 loop reads CASGLGEEQFF. The CDR3 nucleotides read TGTGCTAGTGGCCTGGGGGAAGAGCAGTTCTTC.